The subject of this entry is one T cell receptor (beta chain). Its antigen remains unknown. Clones were read by immunoSEQ multiplex PCR, and TCRdb kept only the in-frame ones, dropping some. Among tens of thousands of clones, roughly 81% were seen once, and the ten largest hold 28%. With ipilimumab providing CTLA-4 blockade, focal radiation was administered to patients who had chemo-refractory metastatic non-small-cell lung cancer. The sample belongs to a study of radiotherapy plus CTLA-4 blockade in lung cancer. Across the whole study: Of all patients, more than 15% responded objectively and about 30% showed disease control.

Looked up from germline, CDR1 is KGHSH and CDR2 is LQKENI. The CDR3 is made up of 13 amino acids. V lost 3 bases, J lost 9 bases, and 9 bases lay in between. Study observations and caveats: Among blood TCR repertoires after radiotherapy plus ipilimumab, tumor-derived clones expanded.

This sample comprised peripheral blood, obtained from a patient treated with radiotherapy plus ipilimumab. The source is a human donor with non-small cell lung cancer whose response to radiotherapy plus ipilimumab could not be evaluated. The rearrangement uses TRBV18 and TRBJ1-6; D not resolved. The CDR3 loop reads CASSPLDGSPLHF. CDR3 DNA: TGTGCCAGCTCACCTTTAGATGGTTCACCCCTCCACTTT.